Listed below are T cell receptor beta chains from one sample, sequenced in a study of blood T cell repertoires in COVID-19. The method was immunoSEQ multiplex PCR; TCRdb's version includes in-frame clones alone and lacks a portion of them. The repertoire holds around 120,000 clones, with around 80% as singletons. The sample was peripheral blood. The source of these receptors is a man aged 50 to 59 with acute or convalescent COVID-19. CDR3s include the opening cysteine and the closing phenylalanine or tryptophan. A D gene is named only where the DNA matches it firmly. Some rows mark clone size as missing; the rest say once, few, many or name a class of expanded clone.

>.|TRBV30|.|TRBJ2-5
CAWSAGITGETQYF
TGTGCCTGGAGTGCCGGGATTACCGGTGAGACCCAGTACTTC
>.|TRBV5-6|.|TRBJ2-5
CASSHDRRAQETQYF
TGTGCCAGCAGCCATGACAGAAGGGCTCAAGAGACCCAGTACTTC
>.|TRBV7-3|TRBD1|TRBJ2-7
CASSLTYPITGDNEQYF
TGTGCCAGCAGCTTAACGTATCCAATTACAGGGGACAACGAGCAGTACTTC
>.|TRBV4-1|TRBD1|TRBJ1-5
CASSQAPFRGQGQPQHF
TGCGCCAGCAGCCAAGCCCCCTTCAGGGGGCAAGGGCAGCCCCAGCATTTT
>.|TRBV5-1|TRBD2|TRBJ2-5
CASSLEGLASQQETQYF
TGCGCCAGCAGCTTGGAGGGACTAGCGTCGCAGCAAGAGACCCAGTACTTC
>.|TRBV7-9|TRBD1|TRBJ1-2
CASSGRTGVGYTF
TGTGCCAGCAGCGGCCGGACAGGGGTAGGCTACACCTTC
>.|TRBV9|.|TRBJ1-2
CASSSTGKAYGYTF
TGTGCCAGCAGCTCAACAGGGAAAGCCTATGGCTACACCTTC
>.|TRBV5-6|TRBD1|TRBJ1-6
CASSHRDSHSYNSPLHF
TGTGCCAGCAGCCACCGGGACAGTCACTCCTATAATTCACCCCTCCACTTT
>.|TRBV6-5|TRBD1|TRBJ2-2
CATLSDRRNTGELFF
TGTGCCACCCTCTCGGACAGGCGGAACACCGGGGAGCTGTTTTTT
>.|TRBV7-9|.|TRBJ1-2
CASSPQGPSDYGYTF
TGTGCCAGCAGCCCACAGGGACCATCGGACTATGGCTACACCTTC
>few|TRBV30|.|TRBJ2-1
CAWTSAGGLATNNEQFF
TGTGCCTGGACAAGCGCCGGGGGACTGGCTACCAACAATGAGCAGTTCTTC
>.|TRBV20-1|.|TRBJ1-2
CSARGEIF
TGCAGTGCTAGAGGTGAGATCTTC
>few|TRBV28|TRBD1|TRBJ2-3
CASGTGVSTDTQYF
TGTGCCAGCGGGACAGGGGTCTCCACAGATACGCAGTATTTT
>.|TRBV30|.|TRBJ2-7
CAWSKEAYEQYF
TGTGCCTGGAGTAAAGAGGCCTACGAGCAGTACTTC
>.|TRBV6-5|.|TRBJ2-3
CASRILGHGTDTQYF
TGTGCCAGCAGGATACTTGGCCACGGGACAGATACGCAGTATTTT
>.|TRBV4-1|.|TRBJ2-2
CASSQSRGRIIANTGELFF
TGCGCCAGCAGCCAATCCAGGGGACGTATTATTGCGAACACCGGGGAGCTGTTTTTT
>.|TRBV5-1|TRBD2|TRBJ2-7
CASSFSGTRYIEQYF
TGCGCCAGCAGCTTCTCCGGGACTAGGTATATCGAGCAGTACTTC
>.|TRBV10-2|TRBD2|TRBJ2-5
CASKLLAAQETQYF
TGCGCCAGCAAGCTCCTAGCGGCTCAAGAGACCCAGTACTTC
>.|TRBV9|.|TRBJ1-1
CASSVDMASNTEAFF
TGTGCCAGCAGCGTAGACATGGCCTCGAACACTGAAGCTTTCTTT
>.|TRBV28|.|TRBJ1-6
CASSLQEVGISPLHF
TGTGCCAGCAGTTTACAGGAGGTGGGGATTTCACCCCTCCACTTT
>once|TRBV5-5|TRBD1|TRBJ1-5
CASSLAGTGHQPQHF
TGTGCCAGCAGCTTGGCCGGGACAGGGCATCAGCCCCAGCATTTT
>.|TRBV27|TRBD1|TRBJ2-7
CASIKTGGFPYEQYF
TGTGCCAGCATCAAGACAGGGGGCTTTCCCTACGAGCAGTACTTC
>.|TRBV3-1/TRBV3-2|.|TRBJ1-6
CASSQGQGSSPLHF
TGTGCCAGCAGCCAAGGCCAGGGCTCCTCACCCCTCCACTTT